The present entry profiles one TCR beta chain with its context. This specimen includes other DNA sequences encoding the same CDR3. The data are from a study of radiation and T cells in renal cell carcinoma. Time point defined: blood 4 weeks post-SBRT, at nephrectomy. Sample treatment: 15 Gy SBRT to primary tumor, nephrectomy 4 weeks later. V trimming: 6 bases; J trimming: 4 bases; junction bases outside the gene matches: 5. The germline gives CDR1 MNHNY, CDR2 SVGAGI (reference sequence). The CDR3 has 13 residues. Sequenced by immunoSEQ multiplex PCR; TCRdb stores in-frame clones only, minus some. The sample lists approximately 150,000 clones; approximately 86% were seen once.

The receptor was isolated from a woman in her forties or fifties with renal cell carcinoma. Sample: blood, taken from a patient whose treatment included radiotherapy and nephrectomy. V usage is TRBV6-6 and J usage is TRBJ2-7; 8 nucleotides line up with TRBD1. CDR3 DNA: TGTGCCAGCAGCCGACAGGGGAGGTACGAGCAGTACTTC. Translated, it gives CASSRQGRYEQYF.